One and the same sample provided the 30 T cell receptor beta chains below, sequenced in a study of T cells in Graves' hyperthyroidism and ophthalmopathy. The source material, RNA transcripts, was used to amplify TCR beta CDR3 regions. The HTBI primer set drove a first-round RT-PCR of the TCR CDR3. MiXCR was run by TCRdb on the multiplex PCR reads, yielding one entry per CDR3 protein. The sample contains 190,000 or so distinct CDR3 sequences, 15% to 20% of which appear only once. Sample: blood. These receptors were obtained from a man in his forties with Graves' hyperthyroidism.

V and J are TRBV7-3 and TRBJ2-7; 14 bases align to TRBD2. V lost 5 bases to trimming and J lost 3 bases; unmatched junction nucleotides: 3. CDR3 length equals 15 residues. Germline CDR1 reads SGHTA; CDR2 reads FQGTGA. CDR3 region: CASSQGLAGVYEQYF. The CDR3 DNA is TGTGCCAGCAGCCAGGGACTAGCGGGGGTCTACGAGCAGTACTTC.

Details on this clonotype: This may stem from a read error, because a much larger clone lies one nucleotide away. The rearrangement links TRBV5-1 to TRBJ2-5; D is uncertain. The CDR3 extends over 13 amino acids. CDR1 is SGHRS, CDR2 YFSETQ, per germline. CDR3 in amino acids: CASGLDEPETQYF. The CDR3 DNA reads TGCGCCAGCGGCTTGGACGAGCCCGAGACCCAGTACTTC.

Remarks on this clonotype: This may be a read error: a much more frequent sequence differs by one nucleotide. The gene calls are TRBV9 and TRBJ2-5; 11 nucleotides match TRBD2. The CDR3 has 17 residues. Germline values: CDR1 SGDLS, CDR2 YYNGEE. Unmatched junction bases numbered 6, after V lost 1 base and J lost 1 base. The CDR3 DNA follows: TGTGCCAGCAGCGTAAGGGCTAGCGGGGGGCCCCAAGAGACCCAGTACTTC. Translated: CASSVRASGGPQETQYF.

This clonotype was observed a handful of times. It may be a read error: a sequence one base away is much more abundant. V gene TRBV28 combines with J gene TRBJ1-2; 7 positions match TRBD1. The germline gives CDR1 MDHEN, CDR2 SYDVKM. The length of the CDR3 is 12 residues. Here the CDR3 DNA reads TGTGCCGGCAGTTTAATGGAGAGGGGGCGCACCTTC. As protein: CAGSLMERGRTF.

Ten or more counts support this clonotype. J is TRBJ2-1 and V is TRBV10-3, with 11 bases lining up with TRBD1. The V gene's germline CDR1 is ENHRY and CDR2 SYGVKD. CDR3 length: 14 residues. J gave up 8 bases and V 4 bases, and 4 bases lay outside the gene matches. CDR3 loop: CAISGTGGTDEQFF. CDR3 DNA sequence: TGTGCCATCAGTGGGACAGGGGGCACCGATGAGCAGTTCTTC.

J is TRBJ2-1 and V is TRBV7-9, with 16 bases matching TRBD2. This CDR3 has 17 residues. Germline V gene data show CDR1 as SEHNR and CDR2 as FQNEAQ (reference sequence). The V and J ends lost 3 bases and 5 bases, in that order; junction bases with no gene match: 4. CDR3 protein: CASSFGTSGGGDNEQFF. As DNA, the CDR3 is TGTGCCAGCAGCTTCGGGACTAGCGGGGGGGGCGACAATGAGCAGTTCTTC.

The CDR3 protein is CASSPTTIGETQYF. The CDR3, as DNA: TGTGCCAGCAGTCCGACTACTATTGGAGAGACCCAGTACTTC. The chain uses TRBV7-3 and TRBJ2-5; weak D call: TRBD2 (5 bases). Trimming stripped 6 bases from V and 4 bases from J, with 15 bases between. Germline CDR1 and CDR2: SGHTA and FQGTGA. The CDR3 covers 14 residues.

This rearrangement joins TRBV6-1 to TRBJ2-1, with 9 bases matching TRBD1. The germline V gene encodes CDR1 MNHNS and CDR2 SASEGT. This CDR3 contains 15 residues. V gave up 7 bases and J gave up 8 bases; unmatched junction bases: 12. The CDR3, as DNA: TGTGCCAGCACTCGCCTGGGACAGGGCTCCCATGAGCAGTTCTTC. It yields the protein CASTRLGQGSHEQFF.

The genes are TRBV13 and TRBJ2-5, with D maybe TRBD2 (6 bases). The CDR3 loop spans 14 amino acids. Germline lookup yields CDR1 PRHDT and CDR2 FYEKMQ (reference sequence). With 6 bases removed from V and 5 bases from J, the gap between germline ends came to 16 bases. The CDR3 reads CASRISLGRETQYF. The CDR3 nucleotides read TGTGCCAGCAGGATAAGTCTAGGGAGGGAGACCCAGTACTTC.

This clonotype was found a few times. The chain combines TRBV10-3 with TRBJ2-3, with D possibly matching TRBD1 (6 bases). Trimming took 4 bases from V and 1 from J, leaving 15 bases between them. Looked up from germline, CDR1 is ENHRY and CDR2 is SYGVKD. The CDR3 runs 16 residues. CDR3: CAISGSQGSGTDTQYF. The CDR3 bases are TGTGCCATCAGTGGGTCACAGGGTAGTGGCACAGATACGCAGTATTTT.

The chain carries TRBV9 and TRBJ2-3; 11 nucleotides match TRBD2. The germline V gene has CDR1 SGDLS and CDR2 YYNGEE. The CDR3 covers 16 residues. V shed 3 bases, J shed 8 bases, and the junction held 11 bases outside the gene matches. The DNA for the CDR3 is TGTGCCAGCAGCGCACGACTAGCGGGGACCCGGGGTACGCAGTATTTT. Residues: CASSARLAGTRGTQYF.

This clonotype was seen only a few times. This chain connects TRBV10-1 to TRBJ2-2; D is uncertain. This CDR3 contains 15 residues. Trimming pared 3 bases from V and 0 bases from J, leaving 8 bases between. The germline CDR1 and CDR2 sequences are WNHNN and SYGVQD (reference sequence). The CDR3 loop reads CASSDWSANTGELFF. The CDR3 DNA sequence: TGCGCCAGCAGTGATTGGAGCGCGAACACCGGGGAGCTGTTTTTT.

This clonotype occurred many times. This CDR3 reads CATSIERNQPQHF. CDR3 in DNA: TGTGCCACCAGCATAGAGAGGAATCAGCCCCAGCATTTT. The chain is built from TRBV15 and TRBJ1-5; D not resolved. The CDR3 is made up of 13 amino acids. The V end was cut by 4 bases, the J end by 4 bases, with 8 bases between. The V gene's germline CDR1 is LNHNV and CDR2 YYDKDF (reference sequence).

This clonotype appeared a few times. The chain couples TRBV30 to TRBJ1-6; D unresolved. Trimming pared 1 base from V and 5 bases from J, leaving 6 bases between. CDR3 length: 13 amino acids. CDR1 is GTSNPN and CDR2 is SVGIG in the germline V gene (reference sequence). In DNA, the CDR3 is TGTGCCTGGAGTGGACCGAATAATTCACCCCTCCACTTT. This translates into CAWSGPNNSPLHF.

This clonotype has at least ten counts. The rearrangement links TRBV28 to TRBJ2-5; possible D gene TRBD1, 6 bases. V was shortened by 6 bases and J by 5 bases, with 13 bases between the two germline ends. The CDR3 length is 13 residues. Germline CDR1 is MDHEN and CDR2 is SYDVKM. CDR3 nucleotide sequence: TGTGCCAGCAGAAACAGGGCCGGGGAGACCCAGTACTTC. Translation: CASRNRAGETQYF.

This clonotype appeared a few times. The V gene is TRBV7-9, the J gene TRBJ1-5, with D possibly TRBD1 on 6 matching bases. Deletions cut 5 bases from V and 7 bases from J, with 15 bases between. Germline CDR1 is SEHNR and CDR2 is FQNEAQ (reference sequence). The CDR3 contains 14 residues. The CDR3 loop is CASSPHRVGQPQHF. In DNA, the CDR3 is TGTGCCAGCAGCCCACACAGGGTAGGCCAGCCCCAGCATTTT.

This clonotype came up a few times. The chain carries TRBV12-3 or TRBV12-4 and TRBJ1-2, with D possibly matching TRBD1 (6 bases). The CDR3 covers 13 residues. V was shortened by 8 bases and J by 6 bases, with 16 bases between the two germline ends. CDR3 in amino acids: CASLLGTKNGYTF. CDR3 nucleotide sequence: TGTGCCAGCCTACTCGGGACAAAGAATGGCTACACCTTC.

The V gene is TRBV27, the J gene TRBJ2-1; 8 nucleotides agree with TRBD1. Germline V CDR1 and CDR2: MNHEY, SMNVEV (reference sequence). CDR3 length equals 16 residues. The trim removed 4 bases at V and 5 bases at J, leaving 10 bases unmatched. CDR3 in DNA: TGTGCCAGCAGTTCCTTCCGGGACAGGAAAAACAATGAGCAGTTCTTC. Residues: CASSSFRDRKNNEQFF.

The chain uses TRBV30 and TRBJ2-7, with 7 bases aligning to TRBD1. CDR3 length: 12 amino acids. CDR1 is GTSNPN, CDR2 SVGIG, per germline (reference sequence). With V trimmed by 4 bases and J by 3 bases, 3 bases remained unmatched. The CDR3 sequence is CAWNRGSYEQYF. CDR3 nucleotide sequence: TGTGCCTGGAACAGGGGCAGCTACGAGCAGTACTTC.

This clonotype was detected many times. The chain recombines TRBV6-6 with TRBJ2-7; 10 bases fit TRBD1. Germline V CDR1 and CDR2: MNHNY, SVGAGI (reference sequence). The CDR3 has 17 residues. Losses at the gene ends were 2 bases for V and 4 bases for J; bases not matched to a gene: 11. The CDR3 sequence is CASSYPRPGTGVYEQYF. CDR3 nucleotide sequence: TGTGCCAGCAGTTACCCCCGGCCCGGGACAGGGGTATACGAGCAGTACTTC.

This clonotype has a count of ten or more. The gene calls are TRBV30 and TRBJ1-4, with TRBD1 identical over 10 bases. In germline, CDR1 is GTSNPN, CDR2 SVGIG (reference sequence). The CDR3 loop spans 15 amino acids. V was clipped by 0 bases and J by 6 bases; unmatched bases: 4. The CDR3 coding sequence is TGTGCCTGGAGTGTCCTTGGGACAGGGGATGAAAAACTGTTTTTT. Encoded protein: CAWSVLGTGDEKLFF.

This clonotype was detected ten times or more. V and J are TRBV3-1 and TRBJ2-3; tentatively, D is TRBD2 (5 bases). The length of the CDR3 is 14 residues. Germline CDR1 reads LGHDT; CDR2 reads YNNKEL (reference sequence). V was shortened by 0 bases and J by 2 bases, with 6 bases between the two germline ends. This CDR3 is CASSQEAVTDTQYF. CDR3 DNA: TGTGCCAGCAGCCAAGAAGCGGTCACAGATACGCAGTATTTT.

The chain combines TRBV30 with TRBJ1-3; 10 nucleotides line up with TRBD1. CDR3 length: 15 residues. V lost 5 bases to trimming and J lost 0 bases; unmatched junction nucleotides: 4. The V gene's germline CDR1 is GTSNPN and CDR2 SVGIG (reference sequence). CDR3 amino acids: CAWGGQGVSGNTIYF. CDR3 bases: TGTGCCTGGGGTGGACAGGGGGTCTCTGGAAACACCATATATTTT. Full variable domain (remainder filled in from reference TRBV30 and TRBJ1-3): SQTIHQWPATLVQPVGSPLSLECTVEGTSNPNLYWYRQAAGRGLQLLFYSVGIGQISSEVPQNLSASRPQDRQFILSSKKLLLSDSGFYLCAWGGQGVSGNTIYFGEGSWLTVV.

The chain recombines TRBV20-1 with TRBJ2-7, with D unclear. The CDR3 sequence is 11 residues long. The V gene lost 6 bases and the J gene lost 2 bases, with 8 bases spanning the gap. Germline values: CDR1 DFQATT, CDR2 SNEGSKA (reference sequence). CDR3 residues: CSARRTYEQYF. CDR3 coding DNA: TGCAGTGCACGCAGAACCTACGAGCAGTACTTC.

This clonotype was seen at least ten times. The J gene is TRBJ1-1, the V gene TRBV5-1; no clear D. CDR3 length: 15 residues. Germline loops: CDR1 SGHRS, CDR2 YFSETQ. V lost 0 bases and J lost 4, with 13 bases in between. In DNA, the CDR3 is TGCGCCAGCAGCTTGGGGGCAGCTCCACTCACTGAAGCTTTCTTT. Its translation is CASSLGAAPLTEAFF. The full variable domain, rest sourced from reference TRBV5-1 and TRBJ1-1, is KAGVTQTPRYLIKTRGQQVTLSCSPISGHRSVSWYQQTPGQGLQFLFEYFSETQRNKGNFPGRFSGRQFSNSRSEMNVSTLELGDSALYLCASSLGAAPLTEAFFGQGTRLTVV.

This clonotype was seen repeatedly, ten times or more. V usage is TRBV20-1 and J usage is TRBJ1-3, with a tentative D call TRBD1 (5 bases). This CDR3 has 17 amino acids. V lost 0 bases and J 0 bases, leaving 15 bases between the germline ends. The germline V gene has CDR1 DFQATT and CDR2 SNEGSKA (reference sequence). Written as DNA, the CDR3 is TGCAGTGCTAGAGATCTGCTCGGGGCGAGCTCTGGAAACACCATATATTTT. It yields the protein CSARDLLGASSGNTIYF.

This clonotype was recorded many times. The chain is built from TRBV3-1 and TRBJ2-2, with no clear D. V was pared by 5 bases and J by 0 bases, with 7 bases between. CDR1 and CDR2 (germline): LGHDT, YNNKEL (reference sequence). CDR3 length: 14 residues. The CDR3 DNA reads as TGTGCCAGCAGCGCTAGATCGAACACCGGGGAGCTGTTTTTT. This sequence encodes CASSARSNTGELFF.

With respect to this clonotype: A much larger clone lies a single base off, so this may be a read error. Without the conserved terminal phenylalanine or tryptophan, this CDR3 likely stems from a read error. The chain joins TRBV20-1 to TRBJ1-2; weak D call: TRBD1 (5 bases). The CDR3 runs 15 residues. Trimming removed 1 base at V and 7 bases at J, with 19 bases between. Germline lookup yields CDR1 DFQATT and CDR2 SNEGSKA (reference sequence). The CDR3 loop is CSARGTGTAGSGYTL. DNA for the CDR3: TGCAGTGCTAGAGGGACCGGGACGGCTGGGTCTGGCTACACCCTC.

The rearrangement links TRBV15 to TRBJ2-7, with 8 bases fitting TRBD1. Trimming cost V 0 bases and J 4 bases; bases outside gene matches: 8. Germline assignment: CDR1 LNHNV and CDR2 YYDKDF (reference sequence). This CDR3 has 16 amino acids. CDR3 loop: CATSRDPGQDPYEQYF. CDR3 sequence (DNA): TGTGCCACCAGCAGAGACCCGGGACAGGACCCATACGAGCAGTACTTC. The full variable domain, completed using reference TRBV15 and TRBJ2-7, is DAMVIQNPRYQVTQFGKPVTLSCSQTLNHNVMYWYQQKSSQAPKLLFHYYDKDFNNEADTPDNFQSRRPNTSFCFLDIRSPGLGDTAMYLCATSRDPGQDPYEQYFGPGTRLTVT.

There are many counts of this clonotype. The chain couples TRBV7-3 to TRBJ1-4; 8 positions agree with TRBD1. Germline V gene lookup returns CDR1 SGHTA and CDR2 FQGTGA. The length of the CDR3 is 17 residues. V lost 5 bases, J lost 7 bases, and 15 bases stayed unmatched. The CDR3 sequence is CASSTLPRQGWGEKLFF. Here the CDR3 DNA reads TGTGCCAGCAGCACCCTCCCCCGACAGGGGTGGGGTGAAAAACTGTTTTTT.